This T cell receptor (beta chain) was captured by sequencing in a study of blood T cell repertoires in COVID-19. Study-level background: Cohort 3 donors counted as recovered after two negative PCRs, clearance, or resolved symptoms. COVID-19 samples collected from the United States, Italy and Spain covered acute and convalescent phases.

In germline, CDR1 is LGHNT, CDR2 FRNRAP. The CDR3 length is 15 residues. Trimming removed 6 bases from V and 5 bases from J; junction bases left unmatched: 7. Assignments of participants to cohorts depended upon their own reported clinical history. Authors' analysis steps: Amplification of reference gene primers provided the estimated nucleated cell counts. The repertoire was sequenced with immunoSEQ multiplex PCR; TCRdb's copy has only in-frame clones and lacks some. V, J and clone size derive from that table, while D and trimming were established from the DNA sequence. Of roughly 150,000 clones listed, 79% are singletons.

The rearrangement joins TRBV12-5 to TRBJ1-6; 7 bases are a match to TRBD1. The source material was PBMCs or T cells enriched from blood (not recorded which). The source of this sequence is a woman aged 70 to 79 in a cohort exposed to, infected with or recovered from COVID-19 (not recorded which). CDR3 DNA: TGTGCTAGTGGCCTAAGAGGACAGGATAATTCACCCCTCCACTTT. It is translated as CASGLRGQDNSPLHF.